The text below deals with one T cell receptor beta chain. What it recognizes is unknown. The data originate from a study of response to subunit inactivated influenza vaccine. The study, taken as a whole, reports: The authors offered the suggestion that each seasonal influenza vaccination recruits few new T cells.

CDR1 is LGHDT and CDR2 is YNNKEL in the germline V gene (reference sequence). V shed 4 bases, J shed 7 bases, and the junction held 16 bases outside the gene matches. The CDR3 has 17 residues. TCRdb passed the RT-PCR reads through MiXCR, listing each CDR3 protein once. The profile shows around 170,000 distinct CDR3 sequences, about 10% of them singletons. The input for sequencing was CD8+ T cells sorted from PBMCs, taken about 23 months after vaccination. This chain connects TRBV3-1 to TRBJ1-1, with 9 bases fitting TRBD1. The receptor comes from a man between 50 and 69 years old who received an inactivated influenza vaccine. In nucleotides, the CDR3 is TGTGCCAGCAGCCGGGGGATATTTGTGGACAGGGGTGATGAAGCTTTCTTT. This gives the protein CASSRGIFVDRGDEAFF.